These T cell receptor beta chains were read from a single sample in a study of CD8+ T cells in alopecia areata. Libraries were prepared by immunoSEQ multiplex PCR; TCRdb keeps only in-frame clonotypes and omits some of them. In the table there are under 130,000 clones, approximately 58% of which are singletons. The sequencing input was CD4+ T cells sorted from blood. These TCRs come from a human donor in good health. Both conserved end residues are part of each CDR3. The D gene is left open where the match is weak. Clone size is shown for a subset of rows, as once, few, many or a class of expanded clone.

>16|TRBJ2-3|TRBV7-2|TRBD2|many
TGTGCCAGCAGCCTTATTAGCGGGGGGGCATTAGATACGCAGTATTTT
CASSLISGGALDTQYF
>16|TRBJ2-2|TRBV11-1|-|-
TGTGCCAGCAGCTTGTTGCCGGGGGAGAACACCGGGGAGCTGTTTTTT
CASSLLPGENTGELFF
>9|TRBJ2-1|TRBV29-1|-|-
TGCAGCGTTGAGCAACTGCAGTTCTTC
CSVEQLQFF
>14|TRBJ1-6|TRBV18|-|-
TGTGCCAGCTCACCGCAGGAATCTAATTCACCCCTCCACTTT
CASSPQESNSPLHF
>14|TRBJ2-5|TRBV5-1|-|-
TGCGCCAGCAGCTTAACAGATTCCCAAGAGACCCAGTACTTC
CASSLTDSQETQYF
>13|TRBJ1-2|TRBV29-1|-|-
TGCAGCGTCCGAGGGGAGGAAAACTATGGCTACACCTTC
CSVRGEENYGYTF
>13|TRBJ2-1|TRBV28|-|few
TGTGCCAGCAGTTTTTCGGACAAGGGTGAGCAGTTCTTC
CASSFSDKGEQFF
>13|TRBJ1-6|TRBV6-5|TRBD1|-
TGTGCCAGCAGTTCCCAACAGGGGACACCCCTCCACTTT
CASSSQQGTPLHF
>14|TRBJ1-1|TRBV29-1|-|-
TGCAGCGTTGTTGTCCGGGCCTCGACCACTGAAGCTTTCTTT
CSVVVRASTTEAFF
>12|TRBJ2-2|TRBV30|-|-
TGTGCCTGGGGGCTCAACACCGGGGAGCTGTTTTTT
CAWGLNTGELFF
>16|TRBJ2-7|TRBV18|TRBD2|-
TGTGCCAGCTCACCTATGACTAGCGGGGGGTCCTACGAGCAGTACTTC
CASSPMTSGGSYEQYF
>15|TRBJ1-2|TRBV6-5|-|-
TGTGCCAGCAGTTACTCGTCCCCGGCTAACTATGGCTACACCTTC
CASSYSSPANYGYTF
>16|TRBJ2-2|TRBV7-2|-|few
TGTGCCAGCAGCTTTACAGGGTGGGGGGACACCGGGGAGCTGTTTTTT
CASSFTGWGDTGELFF